In its sample, the clone carrying this TCR beta chain was seen many times. The CDR3 runs 18 residues. With 2 bases removed from V and 0 bases from J, the gap between germline ends came to 14 bases. Germline V CDR1 and CDR2: SEHNR, FQNEAQ (reference sequence). The data derive from a study of naive and memory T cell subsets. The library had UMIs added by 3' ligation of an oligonucleotide to TCR cDNA. RNA was extracted from 2.5 to 3 ml of whole blood of healthy adults. Four PCR rounds used nested alpha and beta constant region primers plus the SP2 primer. TCRdb re-derived calls from the UMI-ligation and nested PCR reads in MiXCR, one entry per CDR3 protein. The data show some 26,000 distinct CDR3 sequences, with around 4.9% seen just once and 6% to 9.5% held by the top ten.

The source is an adult in good health. The chain has TRBV7-9 and TRBJ2-6, with a tentative D call TRBD1 (6 bases). The source material was blood. Here the CDR3 reads CASSLLWGPNSGANVLTF. The CDR3 DNA sequence: TGTGCCAGCAGCTTATTATGGGGGCCAAACTCTGGGGCCAACGTCCTGACTTTC.